The sequence of this T cell receptor beta chain was determined in a study of blood T cell repertoires in COVID-19. The V gene's germline CDR1 is SGHRS and CDR2 YFSETQ. Between the trimmed V and J ends, which lost 0 bases and 4 bases, there was a span of 10 bases. The CDR3 spans 15 residues. Generated by immunoSEQ multiplex PCR, the TCRdb table keeps only in-frame clones and is missing some. The table lists 95,000 to 120,000 clones, over 80% of them singletons. The chain links TRBV5-1 to TRBJ1-4; D is perhaps TRBD1 (6 bases). Sequencing was carried out using peripheral blood. The receptor's source is a woman aged 45-65 years with acute or convalescent COVID-19. In nucleotides, the CDR3 is TGCGCCAGCAGCTTGGAGGTCAGGGGTAATGAAAAACTGTTTTTT. Translated, it gives CASSLEVRGNEKLFF.